This TCR beta chain comes out of a study of cytomegalovirus exposure and HLA in healthy donors. Overall study results and limits: CMV serostatus was the sole immune exposure information available. Researchers counted around 180 TCR beta chains as cytomegalovirus-associated.

As concerns this clone: What it recognizes is unknown.

The V and J ends lost 5 bases and 4 bases, in that order; junction bases with no gene match: 3. The CDR3 covers 13 residues. Germline CDR1 reads SGHTA; CDR2 reads FQGNSA. The PCR contained 60 Vbeta and 13 Jbeta primers. Using immunoSEQ multiplex PCR, the repertoire was profiled, and TCRdb retains in-frame clones only, with some absent. The sample holds some 170,000 clones; more than 80% are singletons and the top ten take 1.9%. The rearrangement links TRBV7-2 to TRBJ1-2; 8 bases agree with TRBD1. Sequenced input: PBMCs. The sequence came from a woman in her late teens or twenties in good health and CMV-seronegative. The CDR3 nucleotides read TGTGCCAGCAGCCATGGACAGGGCTATGGCTACACCTTC. Encoded protein: CASSHGQGYGYTF.